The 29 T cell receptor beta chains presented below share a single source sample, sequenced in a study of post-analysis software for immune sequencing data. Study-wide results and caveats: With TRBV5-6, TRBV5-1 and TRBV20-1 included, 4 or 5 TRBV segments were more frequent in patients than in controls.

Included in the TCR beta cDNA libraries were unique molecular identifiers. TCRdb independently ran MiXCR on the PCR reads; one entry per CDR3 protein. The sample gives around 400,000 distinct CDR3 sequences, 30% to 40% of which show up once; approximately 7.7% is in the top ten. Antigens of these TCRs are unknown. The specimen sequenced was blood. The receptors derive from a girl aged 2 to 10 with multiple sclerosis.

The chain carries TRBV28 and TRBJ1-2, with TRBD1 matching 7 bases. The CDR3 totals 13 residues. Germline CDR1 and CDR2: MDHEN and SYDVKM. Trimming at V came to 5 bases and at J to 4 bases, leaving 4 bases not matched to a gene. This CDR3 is CASSEGAGYGYTF. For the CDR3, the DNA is TGTGCCAGCAGTGAGGGGGCCGGCTATGGCTACACCTTC.

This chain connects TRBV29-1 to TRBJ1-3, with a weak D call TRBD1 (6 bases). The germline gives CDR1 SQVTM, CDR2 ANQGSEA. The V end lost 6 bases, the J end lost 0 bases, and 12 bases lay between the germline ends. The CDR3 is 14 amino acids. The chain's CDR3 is CSVAGQSSGNTIYF. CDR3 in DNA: TGCAGCGTGGCTGGACAGAGCTCTGGAAACACCATATATTTT.

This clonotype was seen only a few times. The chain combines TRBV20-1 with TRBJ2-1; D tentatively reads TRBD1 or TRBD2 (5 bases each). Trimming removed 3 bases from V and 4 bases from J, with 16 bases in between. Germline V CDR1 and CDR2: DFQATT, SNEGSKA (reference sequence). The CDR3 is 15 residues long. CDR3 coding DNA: TGCAGTGCTAGTGTCCGGGACGGACATTACAATGAGCAGTTCTTC. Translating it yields CSASVRDGHYNEQFF.

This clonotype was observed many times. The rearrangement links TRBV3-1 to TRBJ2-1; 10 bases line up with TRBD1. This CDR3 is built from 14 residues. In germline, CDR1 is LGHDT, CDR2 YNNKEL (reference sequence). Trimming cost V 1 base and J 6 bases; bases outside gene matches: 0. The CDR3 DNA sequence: TGTGCCAGCAGCCAAGGGACAGGGGGCAATGAGCAGTTCTTC. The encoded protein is CASSQGTGGNEQFF.

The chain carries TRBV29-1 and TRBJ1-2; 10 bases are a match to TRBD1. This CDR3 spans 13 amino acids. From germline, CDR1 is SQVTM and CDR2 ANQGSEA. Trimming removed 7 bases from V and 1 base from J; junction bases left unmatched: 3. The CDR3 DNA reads TGCAGCGCAGGGACAGGGGATAACTATGGCTACACCTTC. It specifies CSAGTGDNYGYTF.

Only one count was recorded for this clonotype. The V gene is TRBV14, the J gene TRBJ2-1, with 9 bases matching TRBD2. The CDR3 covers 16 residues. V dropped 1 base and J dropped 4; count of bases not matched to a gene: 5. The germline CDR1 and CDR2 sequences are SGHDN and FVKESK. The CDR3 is CASSQVRGGAYNEQFF. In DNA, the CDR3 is TGTGCCAGCAGCCAAGTCCGCGGGGGGGCTTACAATGAGCAGTTCTTC.

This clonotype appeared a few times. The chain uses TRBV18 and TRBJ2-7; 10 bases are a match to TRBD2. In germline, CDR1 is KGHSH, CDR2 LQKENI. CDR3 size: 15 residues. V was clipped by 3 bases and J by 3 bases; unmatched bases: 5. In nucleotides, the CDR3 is TGTGCCAGCTCACCCGGTGTAGCGGGGGGCTACGAGCAGTACTTC. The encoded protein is CASSPGVAGGYEQYF.

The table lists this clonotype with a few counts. The CDR3 bases are TGTGCCAGCGGGGACGATCCCAATGAGCAGTTCTTC. Translating it yields CASGDDPNEQFF. The J gene is TRBJ2-1, the V gene TRBV6-1; D tentatively reads TRBD1 or TRBD2 (5 bases each). The V end was cut by 8 bases, the J end by 6 bases, with 11 bases between. Germline-derived CDR1 and CDR2 are MNHNS and SASEGT. The CDR3 runs to 12 residues.

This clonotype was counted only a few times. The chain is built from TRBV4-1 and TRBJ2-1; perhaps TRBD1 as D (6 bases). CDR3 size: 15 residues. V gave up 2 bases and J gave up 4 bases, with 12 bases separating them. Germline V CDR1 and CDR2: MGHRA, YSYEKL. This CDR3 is CASSQTGGRYNEQFF. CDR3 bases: TGCGCCAGCAGCCAAACTGGGGGCCGTTACAATGAGCAGTTCTTC.

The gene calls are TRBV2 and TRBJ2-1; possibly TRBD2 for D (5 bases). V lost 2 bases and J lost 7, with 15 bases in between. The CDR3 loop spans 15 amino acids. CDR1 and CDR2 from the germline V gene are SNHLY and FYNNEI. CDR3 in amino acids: CASSELRTGPNEQFF. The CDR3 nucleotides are TGTGCCAGCAGTGAATTAAGGACTGGACCAAATGAGCAGTTCTTC.

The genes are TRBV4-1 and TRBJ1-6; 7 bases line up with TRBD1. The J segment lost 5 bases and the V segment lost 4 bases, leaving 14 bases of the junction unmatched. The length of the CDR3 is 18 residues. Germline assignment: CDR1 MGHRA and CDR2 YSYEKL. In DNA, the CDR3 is TGCGCCAGCAGCCGGGAGGGACAGTCGTTTCCGAATAATTCACCCCTCCACTTT. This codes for CASSREGQSFPNNSPLHF.

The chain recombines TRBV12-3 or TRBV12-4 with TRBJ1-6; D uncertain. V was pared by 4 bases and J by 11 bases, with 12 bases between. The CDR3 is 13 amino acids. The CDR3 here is CASSSPHGTPLHF. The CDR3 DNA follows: TGTGCCAGCAGTTCCCCCCATGGGACACCCCTCCACTTT.

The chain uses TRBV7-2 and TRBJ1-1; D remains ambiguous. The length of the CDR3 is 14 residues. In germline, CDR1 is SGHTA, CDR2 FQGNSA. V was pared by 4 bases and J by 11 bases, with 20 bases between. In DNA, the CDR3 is TGTGCCAGCAGCTCCCCACGCGACGGAGTTGGGGCTTTCTTT. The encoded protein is CASSSPRDGVGAFF.

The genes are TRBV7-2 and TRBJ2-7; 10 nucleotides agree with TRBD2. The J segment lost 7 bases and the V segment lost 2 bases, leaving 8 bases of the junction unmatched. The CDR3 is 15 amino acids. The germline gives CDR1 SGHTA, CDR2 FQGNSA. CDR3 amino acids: CASSLSSGGYNEQYF. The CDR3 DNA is TGTGCCAGCAGCTTATCTAGCGGGGGATACAATGAGCAGTACTTC.

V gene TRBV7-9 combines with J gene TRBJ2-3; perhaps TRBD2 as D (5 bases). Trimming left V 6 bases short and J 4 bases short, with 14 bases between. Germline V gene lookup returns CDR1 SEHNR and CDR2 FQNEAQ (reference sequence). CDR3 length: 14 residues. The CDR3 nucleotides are TGTGCCAGCAGGCTGAGGGTGGTGGCAGATACGCAGTATTTT. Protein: CASRLRVVADTQYF.

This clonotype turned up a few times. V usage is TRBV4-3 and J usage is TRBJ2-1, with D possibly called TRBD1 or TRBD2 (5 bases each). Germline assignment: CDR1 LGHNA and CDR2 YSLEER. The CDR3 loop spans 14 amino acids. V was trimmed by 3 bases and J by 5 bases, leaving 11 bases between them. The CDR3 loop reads CASSHVGPNNEQFF. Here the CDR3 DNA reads TGCGCCAGCAGCCACGTGGGACCAAACAATGAGCAGTTCTTC.

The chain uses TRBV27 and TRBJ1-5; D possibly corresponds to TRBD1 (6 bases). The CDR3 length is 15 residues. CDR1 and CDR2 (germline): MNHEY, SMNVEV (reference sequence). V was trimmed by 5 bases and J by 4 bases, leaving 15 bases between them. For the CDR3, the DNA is TGTGCCAGCAGTGCAAAGACAGGCGCAAATCAGCCCCAGCATTTT. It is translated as CASSAKTGANQPQHF.

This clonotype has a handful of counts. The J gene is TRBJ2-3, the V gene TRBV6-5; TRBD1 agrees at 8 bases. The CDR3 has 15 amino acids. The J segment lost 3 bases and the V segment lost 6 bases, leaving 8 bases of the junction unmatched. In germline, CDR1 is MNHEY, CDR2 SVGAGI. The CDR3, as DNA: TGTGCCAGCAGGCGGACAGGGACAAAAACAGATACGCAGTATTTT. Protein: CASRRTGTKTDTQYF.

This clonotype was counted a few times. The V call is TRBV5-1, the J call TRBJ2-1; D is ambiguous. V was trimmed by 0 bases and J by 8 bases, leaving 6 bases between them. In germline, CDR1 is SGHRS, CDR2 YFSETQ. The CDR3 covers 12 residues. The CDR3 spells CASSLDFYEQFF. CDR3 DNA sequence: TGCGCCAGCAGCTTGGACTTTTATGAGCAGTTCTTC. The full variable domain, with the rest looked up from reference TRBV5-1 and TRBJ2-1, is KAGVTQTPRYLIKTRGQQVTLSCSPISGHRSVSWYQQTPGQGLQFLFEYFSETQRNKGNFPGRFSGRQFSNSRSEMNVSTLELGDSALYLCASSLDFYEQFFGPGTRLTVL.

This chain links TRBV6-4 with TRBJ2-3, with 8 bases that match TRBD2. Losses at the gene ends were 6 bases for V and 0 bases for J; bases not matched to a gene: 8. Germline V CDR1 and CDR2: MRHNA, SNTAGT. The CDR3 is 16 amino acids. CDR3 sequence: CASSLSGTASTDTQYF. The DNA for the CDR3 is TGTGCCAGCAGCCTTAGCGGGACGGCTAGCACAGATACGCAGTATTTT.

Here the CDR3 DNA reads TGTGCCAGCAGTTACTTGGCGGGGGGGAACACAGATACGCAGTATTTT. Translated: CASSYLAGGNTDTQYF. V is TRBV6-5 and J is TRBJ2-3; 9 nucleotides line up with TRBD2. Trimming cost V 1 base and J 2 bases; bases outside gene matches: 4. The CDR3 runs 16 residues. Germline CDR1 is MNHEY and CDR2 is SVGAGI.

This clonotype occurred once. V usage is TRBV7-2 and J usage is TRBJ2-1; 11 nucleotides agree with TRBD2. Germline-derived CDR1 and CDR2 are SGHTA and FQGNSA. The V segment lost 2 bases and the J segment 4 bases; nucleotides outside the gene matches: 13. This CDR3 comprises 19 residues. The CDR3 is CASSLQLAGGYSGYNEQFF. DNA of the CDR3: TGTGCCAGCAGCTTACAGCTAGCGGGGGGATACTCCGGTTACAATGAGCAGTTCTTC.

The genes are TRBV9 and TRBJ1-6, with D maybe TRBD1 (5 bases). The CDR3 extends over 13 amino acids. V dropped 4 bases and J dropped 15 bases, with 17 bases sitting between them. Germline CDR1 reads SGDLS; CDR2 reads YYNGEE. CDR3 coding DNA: TGTGCCAGCAGCCCCTCTGGGGCGATTCACCTCCACTTT. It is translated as CASSPSGAIHLHF.

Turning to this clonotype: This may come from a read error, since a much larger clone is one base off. The CDR3 sequence: CASSLQGIAGNEQFF. The CDR3 bases are TGTGCCAGCAGCTTACAGGGTATCGCGGGTAATGAGCAGTTCTTC. The chain combines TRBV9 with TRBJ2-1; D might be TRBD1 (6 bases). The CDR3 spans 15 residues. V was cut by 4 bases and J by 7 bases, with 18 bases left in between. CDR1 is SGDLS and CDR2 is YYNGEE in the germline V gene.

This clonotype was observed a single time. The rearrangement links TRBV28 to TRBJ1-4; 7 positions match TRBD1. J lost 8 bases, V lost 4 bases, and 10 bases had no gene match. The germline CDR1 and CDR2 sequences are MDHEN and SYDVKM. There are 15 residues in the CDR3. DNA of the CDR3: TGTGCCAGCAGTTCTCCTTACAGGGGTAAAGAAAAACTGTTTTTT. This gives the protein CASSSPYRGKEKLFF.

In nucleotides, the CDR3 is TGTGCCACCAGCAGAGATCGCAGGGTCTACCTCGAGCAGTACTTC. Residues: CATSRDRRVYLEQYF. This chain links TRBV15 with TRBJ2-7; the D gene is possibly TRBD1 (5 bases). The germline V and J ends were trimmed by 0 bases and 6 bases, with 15 bases remaining between them. Germline V CDR1 and CDR2: LNHNV, YYDKDF (reference sequence). The CDR3 extends over 15 amino acids.

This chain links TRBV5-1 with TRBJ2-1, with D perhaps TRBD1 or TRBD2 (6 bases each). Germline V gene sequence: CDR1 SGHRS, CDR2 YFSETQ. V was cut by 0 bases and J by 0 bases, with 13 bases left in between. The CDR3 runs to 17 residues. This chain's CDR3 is CASSLAGDLSSYNEQFF. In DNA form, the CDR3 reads TGCGCCAGCAGCTTGGCAGGGGACTTAAGCTCCTACAATGAGCAGTTCTTC.

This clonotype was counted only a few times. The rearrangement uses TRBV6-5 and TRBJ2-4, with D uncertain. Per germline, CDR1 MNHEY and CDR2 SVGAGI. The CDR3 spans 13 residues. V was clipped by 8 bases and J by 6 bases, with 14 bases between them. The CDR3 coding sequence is TGTGCCAGCGCCCGACGACACTCAAACATTCAGTACTTC. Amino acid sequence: CASARRHSNIQYF.

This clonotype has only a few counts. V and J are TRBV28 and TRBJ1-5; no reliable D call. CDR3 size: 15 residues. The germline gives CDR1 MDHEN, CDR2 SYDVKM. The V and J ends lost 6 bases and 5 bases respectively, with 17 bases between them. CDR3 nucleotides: TGTGCCAGCAGCCCAAATGGGAGGAGTGATCAGCCCCAGCATTTT. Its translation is CASSPNGRSDQPQHF.